This TCR beta chain was observed in a study of blood T cell repertoires in COVID-19. Study overall: The analysed material was cDNA or gDNA that came from T cells, B-cell-depleted T cells, or PBMCs.

Germline values: CDR1 SGHTA, CDR2 FQGNSA. The CDR3 loop spans 14 amino acids. Trimming at V came to 3 bases and at J to 7 bases, leaving 4 bases not matched to a gene. In the authors' workflow: Nucleated cell counts were estimated from reference gene primer amplification. Measured with immunoSEQ multiplex PCR; TCRdb has only the in-frame clones, and not every one. That table supplies the V and J calls and clone size; D and trimming were determined from the DNA. Of some 87,000 clones listed, 81% are singletons. The chain is built from TRBV7-2 and TRBJ1-5; 9 bases map to TRBD1. The material sequenced was peripheral blood. The clonotype comes from a man older than 75 with active or convalescent COVID-19. For the CDR3, the DNA is TGTGCCAGCAGCTTTACAGGGGGCTCGCAGCCCCAGCATTTT. It is translated as CASSFTGGSQPQHF.